The 17 T cell receptor beta chains given below trace back to one sample, sequenced in a study of blood T cell repertoires in COVID-19. TCRdb's copy holds only in-frame clones and misses some; the assay was immunoSEQ multiplex PCR. The sample lists 300,000 to 350,000 clones, roughly 89% occurring once. Source material: PBMCs or T cells enriched from blood (not recorded which). The receptors here all came from a woman between 18 and 29 years old with acute COVID-19.

Turning to this clone: Other DNA sequences in the same sample also yield this CDR3. The rearrangement uses TRBV19 and TRBJ2-7, with a possible D match to TRBD1 (5 bases). CDR1 LNHDA and CDR2 SQIVND come from the germline V gene (reference sequence). The CDR3 consists of 15 residues. Trimming removed 1 base from V and 0 bases from J, with 10 bases in between. CDR3 bases: TGTGCCAGTAGTATAGGGGGCGGTTCCTCCTACGAGCAGTACTTC. Translated: CASSIGGGSSYEQYF.

The genes are TRBV27 and TRBJ2-3; TRBD2 matches 7 bases. Unmatched junction bases numbered 14, after V lost 3 bases and J lost 2 bases. The CDR3 is made up of 18 amino acids. In germline, CDR1 is MNHEY, CDR2 SMNVEV (reference sequence). CDR3 in amino acids: CASSFSGSSGTLTDTQYF. The CDR3 coding sequence is TGTGCCAGCAGTTTTAGTGGATCCAGCGGGACGCTCACAGATACGCAGTATTTT.

This rearrangement joins TRBV5-1 to TRBJ2-3; TRBD1 matches 11 bases. CDR1 and CDR2 from the germline V gene are SGHRS and YFSETQ. V was pared by 3 bases and J by 6 bases, with 6 bases of the junction left unmatched. CDR3 length equals 15 residues. The CDR3 here is CASSWDRGALDTQYF. CDR3 nucleotide sequence: TGCGCCAGCAGCTGGGACAGGGGGGCCCTGGATACGCAGTATTTT.

The chain employs TRBV2 and TRBJ1-2; TRBD1 matches at 10 bases. The CDR3 spans 15 residues. Per the germline V gene, CDR1 is SNHLY and CDR2 is FYNNEI. The V and J ends lost 4 bases and 4 bases, in that order; junction bases with no gene match: 6. The CDR3 bases are TGTGCCAGCAGTGTGGGACAGGGGATAGGCTATGGCTACACCTTC. Translating gives CASSVGQGIGYGYTF. Full variable domain (rest looked up from reference TRBV2 and TRBJ1-2): EPEVTQTPSHQVTQMGQEVILRCVPISNHLYFYWYRQILGQKVEFLVSFYNNEISEKSEIFDDQFSVERPDGSNFTLKIRSTKLEDSAMYFCASSVGQGIGYGYTFGSGTRLTVV.

The CDR3 nucleotides are TGTGCCAGCAGTGAACAACAGGCTGGTGAGCAGTACTTC. It yields the protein CASSEQQAGEQYF. The rearrangement uses TRBV6-1 and TRBJ2-7, with a tentative D call TRBD1 (5 bases). Trimming shortened V by 2 bases and J by 7 bases, and 12 bases separated the two germline ends. In germline, CDR1 is MNHNS, CDR2 SASEGT. The CDR3 spans 13 residues.

The chain combines TRBV28 with TRBJ1-6; D unresolved. The V and J ends lost 6 bases and 0 bases respectively, with 9 bases between them. Germline lookup yields CDR1 MDHEN and CDR2 SYDVKM. The CDR3 runs 15 residues. The CDR3 protein is CASSLGLSYNSPLHF. The CDR3 DNA reads as TGTGCCAGCAGCTTAGGGCTCTCCTATAATTCACCCCTCCACTTT.

CDR3 protein: CASSFQGLGGEQYF. The CDR3 nucleotides read TGTGCCAGCAGCTTCCAGGGTTTGGGGGGCGAGCAGTACTTC. J is TRBJ2-7 and V is TRBV11-2, with D perhaps TRBD2 (6 bases). Germline CDR1 reads SGHAT; CDR2 reads FQNNGV. The CDR3 consists of 14 residues. Trimming stripped 3 bases from V and 6 bases from J, with 15 bases between.

This clone was counted once. Here the CDR3 reads CASSFSRDRLEAFF. The DNA of the CDR3 is TGTGCCAGCAGCTTTTCACGGGACAGGCTTGAAGCTTTCTTT. J is TRBJ1-1 and V is TRBV7-2, with 8 bases matching TRBD1. Germline assignment: CDR1 SGHTA and CDR2 FQGNSA. CDR3 size: 14 residues. With 3 bases clipped from V and 7 bases from J, the junction kept 7 bases outside the gene matches.

The J gene is TRBJ2-7, the V gene TRBV7-2; TRBD2 matches 14 bases. The CDR3 length is 17 residues. J lost 1 base, V lost 3 bases, and 5 bases had no gene match. The germline V gene encodes CDR1 SGHTA and CDR2 FQGNSA. For the CDR3, the DNA is TGTGCCAGCAGCTTCGGGACTAGCGGGAGCTGGTCCTACGAGCAGTACTTC. Protein: CASSFGTSGSWSYEQYF.

The chain joins TRBV7-8 to TRBJ2-2; D is perhaps TRBD2 (5 bases). The germline V gene encodes CDR1 SGHVS and CDR2 FQNEAQ. The CDR3 contains 16 residues. The V gene lost 1 base and the J gene lost 4 bases, with 13 bases spanning the gap. CDR3 sequence: CASSLERGWSTGELFF. CDR3 coding DNA: TGTGCCAGCAGCTTAGAACGGGGTTGGAGCACCGGGGAGCTGTTTTTT.

The rearrangement links TRBV21-1 to TRBJ1-5. TRBV21-1 is described as a pseudogene. The CDR3 extends over 15 amino acids. The CDR3 DNA reads TGTGCCAGCAGCTCGCTTCCTTGCGGGCATCAGCCCCAGCATTTT. Translation gives CASSSLPCGHQPQHF.

The gene calls are TRBV5-1 and TRBJ2-7; 8 bases agree with TRBD1. The CDR3 sequence is 15 residues long. After removal of 4 bases from V and 3 bases from J, the junction contained 9 bases not matched to a gene. Looked up from germline, CDR1 is SGHRS and CDR2 is YFSETQ. The CDR3 spells CASSTPPTGGYEQYF. CDR3 in DNA: TGCGCCAGCAGCACGCCCCCTACAGGGGGCTACGAGCAGTACTTC. The variable domain in full, with the rest retrieved from reference TRBV5-1 and TRBJ2-7, is KAGVTQTPRYLIKTRGQQVTLSCSPISGHRSVSWYQQTPGQGLQFLFEYFSETQRNKGNFPGRFSGRQFSNSRSEMNVSTLELGDSALYLCASSTPPTGGYEQYFGPGTRLTVT.

The V gene is TRBV29-1, the J gene TRBJ2-1; TRBD1 aligns across 9 bases. Germline values: CDR1 SQVTM, CDR2 ANQGSEA. The V gene end was trimmed by 8 bases and the J gene end by 9 bases; junction bases not matched to a gene: 11. There are 13 residues in the CDR3. The CDR3 reads CSLTGTGQVEQFF. CDR3 in DNA: TGCAGCCTAACCGGGACAGGGCAAGTTGAGCAGTTCTTC.

V usage is TRBV29-1 and J usage is TRBJ2-2, with 9 bases aligning to TRBD2. The CDR3 has 14 amino acids. Trimming cost V 7 bases and J 7 bases; bases outside gene matches: 10. Germline V lookup: CDR1 SQVTM, CDR2 ANQGSEA. The CDR3 DNA follows: TGCAGCGGTGGCGGGAGGGCCTTTATCGGGGAGCTGTTTTTT. It encodes CSGGGRAFIGELFF.

The rearrangement joins TRBV24-1 to TRBJ2-1; the D gene is possibly TRBD2 (6 bases). The CDR3 has 17 residues. The V and J ends lost 0 bases and 0 bases respectively, with 11 bases between them. Looked up from germline, CDR1 is KGHDR and CDR2 is SFDVKD. The DNA of the CDR3 is TGTGCCACCAGTGATTTGGGGGGGAAAAGCTCCTACAATGAGCAGTTCTTC. Its protein is CATSDLGGKSSYNEQFF.

The table lists this clone with a few counts. The chain recombines TRBV6-5 with TRBJ2-2, with D tentatively TRBD1 (6 bases). This CDR3 comprises 15 residues. In germline, CDR1 is MNHEY, CDR2 SVGAGI. V dropped 11 bases and J dropped 7 bases, with 23 bases sitting between them. CDR3 sequence reads: CAGSPGARYGGELFF. In DNA form, the CDR3 reads TGTGCCGGTTCACCAGGGGCGCGATATGGCGGGGAGCTGTTTTTT.

The chain links TRBV18 to TRBJ2-7, with unresolved D. V was shortened by 3 bases and J by 2 bases, with 11 bases between the two germline ends. The CDR3 covers 14 residues. CDR1 KGHSH and CDR2 LQKENI come from the germline V gene. The CDR3 DNA reads TGTGCCAGCTCACCTCTACGTGAGACCTACGAGCAGTACTTC. Translating gives CASSPLRETYEQYF.